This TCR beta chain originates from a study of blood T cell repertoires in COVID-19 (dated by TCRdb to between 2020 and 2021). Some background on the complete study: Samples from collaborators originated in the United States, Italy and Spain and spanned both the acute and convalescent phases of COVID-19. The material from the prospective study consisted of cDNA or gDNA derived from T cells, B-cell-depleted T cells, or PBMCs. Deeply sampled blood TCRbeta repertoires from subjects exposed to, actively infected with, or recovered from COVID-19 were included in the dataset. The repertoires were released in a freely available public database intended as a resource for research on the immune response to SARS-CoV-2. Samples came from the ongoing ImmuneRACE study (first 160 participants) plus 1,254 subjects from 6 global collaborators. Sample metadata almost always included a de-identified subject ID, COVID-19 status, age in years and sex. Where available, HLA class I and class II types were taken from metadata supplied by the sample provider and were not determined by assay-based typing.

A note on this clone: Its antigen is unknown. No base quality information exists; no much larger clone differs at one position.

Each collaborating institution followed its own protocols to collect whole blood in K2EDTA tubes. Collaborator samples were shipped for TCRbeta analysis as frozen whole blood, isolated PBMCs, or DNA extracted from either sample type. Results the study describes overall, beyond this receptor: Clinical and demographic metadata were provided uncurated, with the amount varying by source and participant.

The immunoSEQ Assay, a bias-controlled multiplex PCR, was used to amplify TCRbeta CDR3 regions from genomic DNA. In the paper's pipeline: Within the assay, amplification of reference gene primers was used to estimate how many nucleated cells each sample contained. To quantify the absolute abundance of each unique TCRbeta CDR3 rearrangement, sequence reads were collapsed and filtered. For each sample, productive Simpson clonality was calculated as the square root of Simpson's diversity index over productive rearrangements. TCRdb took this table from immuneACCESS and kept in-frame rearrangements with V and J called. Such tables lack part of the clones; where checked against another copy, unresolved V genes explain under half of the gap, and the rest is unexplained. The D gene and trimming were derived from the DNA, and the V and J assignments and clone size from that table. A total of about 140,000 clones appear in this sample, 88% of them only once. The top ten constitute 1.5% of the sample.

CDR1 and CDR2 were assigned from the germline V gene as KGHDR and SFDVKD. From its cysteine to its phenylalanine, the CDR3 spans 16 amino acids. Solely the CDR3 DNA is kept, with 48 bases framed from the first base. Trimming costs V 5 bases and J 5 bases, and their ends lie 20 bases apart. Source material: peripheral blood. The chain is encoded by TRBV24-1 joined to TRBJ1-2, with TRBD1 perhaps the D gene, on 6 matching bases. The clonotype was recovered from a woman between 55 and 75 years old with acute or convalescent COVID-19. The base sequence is TGTGCCACCAGTGGGGGGAACGAAGGGGGTGTTTATGGCTACACCTTC. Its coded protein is CATSGGNEGGVYGYTF.